A single sample gave rise to the 9 T cell receptor beta chains below, sequenced in a study of cytomegalovirus exposure and HLA in healthy donors. A multiplex PCR was run with 60 Vbeta primers and 13 Jbeta primers. TCRdb keeps only in-frame clones here, not all; method: immunoSEQ multiplex PCR. The table shows 75,000 to 100,000 clones, with roughly 76% occurring only once. The sequenced material came from PBMCs. These TCRs come from a woman between 55 and 75 years old in good health and CMV-seropositive.

This chain links TRBV19 with TRBJ1-2; 7 nucleotides match TRBD1. Germline CDR1 reads LNHDA; CDR2 reads SQIVND (reference sequence). The ends lost 3 bases at V and 4 bases at J; junction bases unmatched: 5. This CDR3 contains 14 residues. This CDR3 reads CASSIGTDVYGYTF. The CDR3, as DNA: TGTGCCAGTAGTATCGGGACAGACGTCTATGGCTACACCTTC.

The V gene is TRBV2, the J gene TRBJ2-5; 8 bases are a match to TRBD1. Trimming took 8 bases from V and 2 from J; bases not matched to a gene: 10. From germline, CDR1 is SNHLY and CDR2 FYNNEI. The CDR3 consists of 15 residues. CDR3 DNA: TGTGCCAGCTCAGGACAGGGACTTTTTCAAGAGACCCAGTACTTC. This codes for CASSGQGLFQETQYF.

This chain connects TRBV7-2 to TRBJ2-1; 8 bases are shared with TRBD2. V shed 5 bases, J shed 7 bases, and the junction held 7 bases outside the gene matches. The CDR3 totals 14 residues. CDR1 SGHTA and CDR2 FQGNSA come from the germline V gene. The CDR3 reads CASSIGGTRNEQFF. DNA of the CDR3: TGTGCCAGCAGCATAGGAGGGACTAGGAATGAGCAGTTCTTC.

V is TRBV28 and J is TRBJ1-4; TRBD1 agrees at 7 bases. Germline-derived CDR1 and CDR2 are MDHEN and SYDVKM. This CDR3 is 15 amino acids long. The trim removed 7 bases at V and 4 bases at J, leaving 9 bases unmatched. The CDR3 sequence: CASTTRGSHNEKLFF. CDR3 bases: TGTGCCAGCACCACCAGGGGGTCTCATAATGAAAAACTGTTTTTT.

The J gene is TRBJ2-3, the V gene TRBV9; D ambiguous. Germline lookup yields CDR1 SGDLS and CDR2 YYNGEE. V gave up 3 bases and J gave up 2 bases, with 13 bases separating them. The CDR3 contains 15 residues. CDR3 DNA sequence: TGTGCCAGCAGCGCCAGTGGAGTCTACACAGATACGCAGTATTTT. It is translated as CASSASGVYTDTQYF. Using reference TRBV9 and TRBJ2-3 for the parts outside the CDR3, the full variable domain is DSGVTQTPKHLITATGQRVTLRCSPRSGDLSVYWYQQSLDQGLQFLIQYYNGEERAKGNILERFSAQQFPDLHSELNLSSLELGDSALYFCASSASGVYTDTQYFGPGTRLTVL.

The gene calls are TRBV4-1 and TRBJ2-7; D is perhaps TRBD2 (6 bases). This CDR3 has 15 amino acids. Trimming cost V 3 bases and J 0 bases, with 12 bases left between them. Per germline, CDR1 MGHRA and CDR2 YSYEKL. The CDR3 sequence: CASSHDRDSSYEQYF. The DNA for the CDR3 is TGCGCCAGCAGCCATGACCGGGACTCCTCCTACGAGCAGTACTTC.

In this sample, this clone turned up once. The chain joins TRBV9 to TRBJ1-1; TRBD1 matches 9 bases. This CDR3 spans 15 amino acids. In germline, CDR1 is SGDLS, CDR2 YYNGEE. J was trimmed by 11 bases and V by 1 base; bases with no gene match: 12. The CDR3 sequence is CASSVTPRAGQGAFF. CDR3 DNA sequence: TGTGCCAGCAGCGTAACCCCCAGAGCCGGACAGGGGGCTTTCTTT.

This clone came up a few times. This chain joins TRBV18 and TRBJ2-3, with TRBD2 as a possible D gene (6 bases). Deletions cut 2 bases from V and 7 bases from J, with 10 bases between. The CDR3 length is 13 residues. Germline V gene lookup returns CDR1 KGHSH and CDR2 LQKENI. The CDR3 reads CASSPVEGNTQYF. The DNA for the CDR3 is TGTGCCAGCTCACCAGTGGAGGGGAATACGCAGTATTTT. Full variable domain (outside the CDR3, taken from reference TRBV18 and TRBJ2-3): NAGVMQNPRHLVRRRGQEARLRCSPMKGHSHVYWYRQLPEEGLKFMVYLQKENIIDESGMPKERFSAEFPKEGPSILRIQQVVRGDSAAYFCASSPVEGNTQYFGPGTRLTVL.

The chain couples TRBV7-9 to TRBJ2-1; TRBD2 is a possible D gene (6 bases). Trimming took 10 bases from V and 2 from J, leaving 24 bases between them. The CDR3 sequence is 17 residues long. CDR1 is SEHNR, CDR2 FQNEAQ, per germline (reference sequence). CDR3 amino acids: CATPRNAGTATYNEQFF. The CDR3 DNA follows: TGTGCCACCCCCCGAAACGCCGGGACTGCAACCTACAATGAGCAGTTCTTC.